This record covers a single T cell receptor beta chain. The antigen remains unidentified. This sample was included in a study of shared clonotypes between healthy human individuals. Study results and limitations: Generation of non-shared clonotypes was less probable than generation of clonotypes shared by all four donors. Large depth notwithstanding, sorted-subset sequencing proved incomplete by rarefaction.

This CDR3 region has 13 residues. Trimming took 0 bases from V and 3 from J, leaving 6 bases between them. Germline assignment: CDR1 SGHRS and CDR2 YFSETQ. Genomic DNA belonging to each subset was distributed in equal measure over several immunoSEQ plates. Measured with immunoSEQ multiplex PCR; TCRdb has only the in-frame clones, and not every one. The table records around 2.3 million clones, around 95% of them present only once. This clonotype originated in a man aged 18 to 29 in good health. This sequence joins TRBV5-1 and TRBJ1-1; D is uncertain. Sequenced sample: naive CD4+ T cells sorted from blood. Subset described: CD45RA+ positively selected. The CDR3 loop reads CASSLDLDTEAFF. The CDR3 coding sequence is TGCGCCAGCAGCTTGGATCTGGACACTGAAGCTTTCTTT.